These 14 T cell receptor beta chains were sequenced from one sample in a study of CD4 T cell repertoires in COVID-19. These memory T cells were uncultured and sequenced directly after ex vivo isolation. Profiled with immunoSEQ multiplex PCR; TCRdb holds only in-frame clones, not every one. The sample yields about 24,000 clones, about 94% seen once. This material consisted of circulating follicular helper CD4+ T cells (cTfh) from blood, taken before the COVID-19 pandemic. The origin of the receptors is a human donor who had COVID-19.

The J gene is TRBJ2-3, the V gene TRBV2; 8 bases fit TRBD2. The CDR3 consists of 14 residues. J was trimmed by 1 base and V by 4 bases; bases with no gene match: 1. Germline V lookup: CDR1 SNHLY, CDR2 FYNNEI. CDR3 protein: CASSAGGGTDTQYF. In DNA, the CDR3 is TGTGCCAGCAGTGCCGGGGGGGGCACAGATACGCAGTATTTT.

The CDR3 coding sequence is TGTGCCAGCAGTGTCAGGGTGGGCTCCTACAATGAGCAGTTCTTC. This translates into CASSVRVGSYNEQFF. The rearrangement uses TRBV6-1 and TRBJ2-1; perhaps TRBD1 as D (5 bases). CDR3 length equals 15 residues. Trimming pared 4 bases from V and 0 bases from J, leaving 10 bases between. The germline V gene encodes CDR1 MNHNS and CDR2 SASEGT.

This clone was counted a single time. This rearrangement joins TRBV5-4 to TRBJ1-4, with a weak D call TRBD1 (6 bases). V lost 4 bases and J lost 3, with 16 bases in between. Germline CDR1 is SGHNT and CDR2 is YYREEE (reference sequence). The CDR3 is 16 residues long. The CDR3 DNA is TGTGCCAGCAGCCAACGGGTAGGGGGAGCTAATGAAAAACTGTTTTTT. Its translation is CASSQRVGGANEKLFF.

CDR3 sequence: CASSARGQASRTEAFF. In DNA, the CDR3 is TGTGCCAGTAGTGCCAGGGGGCAAGCCAGTCGAACTGAAGCTTTCTTT. The V call is TRBV19, the J call TRBJ1-1; 8 nucleotides match TRBD1. The CDR3 length is 16 residues. Trimming cost V 5 bases and J 5 bases; bases outside gene matches: 13. In germline, CDR1 is LNHDA, CDR2 SQIVND (reference sequence).

CDR3 DNA: TGTGCCAGCAGCTTGGGGACTAGCGGGACTTGGACCTACGAGCAGTACTTC. Its translation is CASSLGTSGTWTYEQYF. V usage is TRBV5-6 and J usage is TRBJ2-7; 12 bases are a match to TRBD2. The CDR3 covers 17 residues. With V trimmed by 0 bases and J by 2 bases, 6 bases remained unmatched. Germline V gene lookup returns CDR1 SGHDT and CDR2 YYEEEE.

The CDR3 sequence is CASRLPGTASNYGYTF. As DNA, the CDR3 is TGTGCCAGTAGGTTACCGGGGACAGCTTCTAACTATGGCTACACCTTC. The chain recombines TRBV19 with TRBJ1-2, with 7 positions matching TRBD1. V lost 6 bases, J lost 0 bases, and 10 bases stayed unmatched. The germline CDR1 and CDR2 sequences are LNHDA and SQIVND (reference sequence). The CDR3 totals 16 residues.

The chain links TRBV11-3 to TRBJ2-2; tentative D call: TRBD1 (5 bases). Germline CDR1 reads SGHNT; CDR2 reads YENEEA. Trimming stripped 0 bases from V and 10 bases from J, with 6 bases between. The CDR3 consists of 12 residues. The CDR3 loop reads CASSLEGVELFF. The CDR3 bases are TGTGCCAGCAGCTTAGAAGGGGTGGAGCTGTTTTTT.

The rearrangement joins TRBV21-1 to TRBJ2-1; the listed D gene, TRBD2, was not tested against the DNA. TRBV21-1 is annotated as a pseudogene. The CDR3 is made up of 17 amino acids. CDR3 sequence reads: CASSIWTSGTHYNEQFF. CDR3 sequence (DNA): TGTGCCAGCAGCATCTGGACCTCCGGGACTCATTACAATGAGCAGTTCTTC.

The genes are TRBV27 and TRBJ1-5, with D tentatively TRBD1 (5 bases). Germline CDR1 is MNHEY and CDR2 is SMNVEV (reference sequence). V was trimmed by 8 bases and J by 3 bases, leaving 17 bases between them. The CDR3 extends over 15 amino acids. The CDR3 nucleotides read TGTGCCAGCCGCCCGGGGACGGGAGCCAATCAGCCCCAGCATTTT. Protein: CASRPGTGANQPQHF.

The chain couples TRBV28 to TRBJ1-2; no clear D. Germline V gives CDR1 MDHEN, CDR2 SYDVKM. The CDR3 has 12 residues. The germline V and J ends were trimmed by 8 bases and 4 bases, with 11 bases remaining between them. The CDR3 sequence is CASLTGRYGYTF. The CDR3, as DNA: TGTGCCAGCCTCACGGGTCGCTATGGCTACACCTTC.

The chain combines TRBV11-3 with TRBJ2-1; perhaps TRBD2 as D (5 bases). The V and J ends lost 3 bases and 5 bases respectively, with 14 bases between them. CDR1 is SGHNT, CDR2 YENEEA, per germline. The CDR3 extends over 15 amino acids. The CDR3 DNA reads TGTGCCAGCAGCTTTAGTTTTAGCGCCCACAATGAGCAGTTCTTC. This sequence encodes CASSFSFSAHNEQFF.

CDR3 amino acids: CASSLDSLYGYTF. The CDR3 coding sequence is TGTGCCAGCAGCTTGGACAGTCTCTATGGCTACACCTTC. The chain employs TRBV7-9 and TRBJ1-2; D is perhaps TRBD1 (6 bases). Trimming took 3 bases from V and 4 from J, leaving 9 bases between them. This CDR3 is 13 amino acids long. The germline CDR1 and CDR2 sequences are SEHNR and FQNEAQ (reference sequence).

The rearrangement joins TRBV4-2 to TRBJ2-4; 11 nucleotides line up with TRBD2. V gave up 0 bases and J gave up 6 bases; unmatched junction bases: 19. The CDR3 contains 21 residues. Germline CDR1 reads LGHNA; CDR2 reads YNFKEQ. CDR3 nucleotides: TGTGCCAGCAGCCAAGAGAGGGAGCTAGCGGGGGGCGCTTATTTCCGAAACATTCAGTACTTC. It encodes CASSQERELAGGAYFRNIQYF.

The chain couples TRBV4-2 to TRBJ1-1; D is ambiguous. Per germline, CDR1 LGHNA and CDR2 YNFKEQ. This CDR3 is 15 amino acids long. Trimming took off 0 bases at V and 1 base at J, with 9 bases between the two ends. The CDR3 here is CASSQDWQPNTEAFF. CDR3 nucleotide sequence: TGTGCCAGCAGCCAAGATTGGCAACCGAACACTGAAGCTTTCTTT.